These 15 T cell receptor beta chains were all obtained from the same sample, sequenced in a study of T cells in Graves' hyperthyroidism and ophthalmopathy (dated by TCRdb to between 2018 and 2021). The protocol used for the library was multiplex PCR. Sequenced on an Illumina HiSeq 2000. The TCR beta CDR3 regions were amplified from the RNA transcripts. A first-round RT-PCR of the TCR CDR3 used the HTBI primer set with the Qiagen OneStep RT-PCR kit. TCRdb redid the processing of the public reads, applying fastp at Q25 and MiXCR, and retained in-frame beta chains. A single entry per CDR3 protein holds the most common genes and DNA from its merged rows. The sample data list a few hundred thousand distinct CDR3 sequences, and approximately 14% of these were observed just once. The ten biggest clones cover about an eighth of the sample. Sequencing used blood. The receptors were gathered from a woman in her 40s with Graves' hyperthyroidism that later progressed to Graves' ophthalmopathy.

This clonotype was detected many times. This rearrangement joins TRBV28 to TRBJ1-5; no clear D. The germline CDR1 and CDR2 sequences are MDHEN and SYDVKM. V was trimmed by 6 bases and J by 7 bases, leaving 19 bases between them. The CDR3 sequence is 15 residues long. CDR3 sequence (DNA): TGTGCCAGCAGAAGGGCTACACGAGGTCGGCAGCCCCAGCATTTT. It is translated as CASRRATRGRQPQHF.

The chain has TRBV4-1 and TRBJ1-6; TRBD1 aligns across 11 bases. V was pared by 0 bases and J by 6 bases, with 4 bases of the junction left unmatched. The germline CDR1 and CDR2 sequences are MGHRA and YSYEKL. The CDR3 runs 17 residues. CDR3 DNA: TGCGCCAGCAGCCAAGATAAAGGGACAGGGGGTAATTCACCCCTCCACTTT. Translating it yields CASSQDKGTGGNSPLHF.

This clonotype was picked up many times. The chain has TRBV28 and TRBJ2-6; possible D gene TRBD1, 5 bases. Trimming cost V 0 bases and J 0 bases, with 12 bases left between them. CDR1 is MDHEN and CDR2 is SYDVKM in the germline V gene. This CDR3 is built from 18 residues. The CDR3 loop reads CASSLWEGVFSGANVLTF. CDR3 nucleotide sequence: TGTGCCAGCAGTTTATGGGAAGGGGTTTTCTCTGGGGCCAACGTCCTGACTTTC.

This clonotype was picked up many times. The chain employs TRBV20-1 and TRBJ2-7; possible D gene TRBD1, 5 bases. The V gene's germline CDR1 is DFQATT and CDR2 SNEGSKA (reference sequence). This CDR3 comprises 12 residues. Trimming stripped 4 bases from V and 4 bases from J, with 11 bases between. As DNA, the CDR3 is TGCAGTGCTATTTGGGGCGCATACGAGCAGTACTTC. Translated: CSAIWGAYEQYF.

This clonotype has ten or more counts. This chain connects TRBV10-3 to TRBJ2-3, with D possibly being TRBD1 or TRBD2 (6 bases each). Between the trimmed V and J ends, which lost 7 bases and 4 bases, there was a span of 18 bases. The CDR3 spans 15 residues. Looked up from germline, CDR1 is ENHRY and CDR2 is SYGVKD. The CDR3 is CAIKGDFSFADTQYF. The CDR3 DNA sequence: TGTGCCATCAAGGGGGACTTCTCCTTTGCAGATACGCAGTATTTT.

There are many counts of this clonotype. The chain links TRBV11-2 to TRBJ2-7; 7 nucleotides line up with TRBD2. J lost 1 base, V lost 4 bases, and 7 bases had no gene match. The CDR3 is 15 amino acids. The germline V gene has CDR1 SGHAT and CDR2 FQNNGV. The CDR3 DNA follows: TGTGCCAGCAGCTACGGTAGCGGGCGATCCTACGAGCAGTACTTC. It specifies CASSYGSGRSYEQYF.

This clonotype was counted many times. The chain recombines TRBV28 with TRBJ2-7, with TRBD1 as a possible D gene (6 bases). Germline V gene lookup returns CDR1 MDHEN and CDR2 SYDVKM. The CDR3 is 19 residues long. Trimming shortened V by 1 base and J by 3 bases, and 25 bases separated the two germline ends. The CDR3 region has the DNA TGTGCCAGCAGTTTATTGCCCAAGGGGGTGGGGCGAACTAACTACGAGCAGTACTTC. Its translation is CASSLLPKGVGRTNYEQYF.

This clonotype was counted at least ten times. V is TRBV6-1 and J is TRBJ1-2; a possible D gene is TRBD1 (6 bases). CDR1 is MNHNS and CDR2 is SASEGT in the germline V gene. The CDR3 loop spans 16 amino acids. Trimming pared 5 bases from V and 6 bases from J, leaving 22 bases between. The CDR3 nucleotides are TGTGCCAGCAGTTCGCCCCGGGACACCAACCTTAATGGCTACACCTTC. The encoded protein is CASSSPRDTNLNGYTF.

This clonotype occurred a few times. The genes are TRBV9 and TRBJ1-2; D perhaps matches TRBD1 (5 bases). This CDR3 has 12 amino acids. V was shortened by 3 bases and J by 5 bases, with 8 bases between the two germline ends. The V gene's germline CDR1 is SGDLS and CDR2 YYNGEE. The CDR3 sequence: CASSDQGYGYTF. CDR3 coding DNA: TGTGCCAGCAGCGATCAGGGTTATGGCTACACCTTC.

This clonotype has a count of ten or more. This chain uses TRBV19 with TRBJ2-7, with 9 bases that match TRBD1. Trimming took 10 bases from V and 5 from J; bases not matched to a gene: 12. There are 14 residues in the CDR3. The germline CDR1 and CDR2 sequences are LNHDA and SQIVND (reference sequence). This chain's CDR3 is CAISPGDRDHEQYF. The DNA of the CDR3 is TGTGCCATCTCCCCCGGGGACAGGGACCACGAGCAGTACTTC.

This clonotype was counted many times. This rearrangement joins TRBV28 to TRBJ1-5; TRBD1 might be the D (5 bases). The germline CDR1 and CDR2 sequences are MDHEN and SYDVKM. The CDR3 has 13 amino acids. Trimming pared 6 bases from V and 3 bases from J, leaving 9 bases between. CDR3 sequence: CASRWGYNQPQHF. The CDR3 DNA reads as TGTGCCAGCAGGTGGGGGTACAATCAGCCCCAGCATTTT.

Ten or more counts support this clonotype. The V and J genes are TRBV27 and TRBJ2-1; 8 bases line up with TRBD2. CDR1 MNHEY and CDR2 SMNVEV come from the germline V gene (reference sequence). The CDR3 runs to 16 residues. V shed 5 bases and J 4 bases; nucleotides not matched to a gene: 10. The CDR3 DNA sequence: TGTGCCAGCAGTACTCGGCGGGGGGAGGTTTACAATGAGCAGTTCTTC. Translation gives CASSTRRGEVYNEQFF.

This clonotype was counted many times. The V call is TRBV20-1, the J call TRBJ2-7; TRBD2 aligns across 8 bases. The CDR3 consists of 14 residues. Germline V CDR1 and CDR2: DFQATT, SNEGSKA (reference sequence). The V gene end was trimmed by 6 bases and the J gene end by 0 bases; junction bases not matched to a gene: 7. In DNA, the CDR3 is TGCAGTGCCCTTGTAGCGGGGAGCTCCTACGAGCAGTACTTC. It codes for CSALVAGSSYEQYF.

This chain connects TRBV4-1 to TRBJ2-4; the D gene is possibly TRBD2 (5 bases). The V end lost 4 bases, the J end lost 0 bases, and 13 bases lay between the germline ends. The CDR3 contains 16 residues. CDR1 MGHRA and CDR2 YSYEKL come from the germline V gene. The CDR3 reads CASSPSTGLAKNIQYF. CDR3 DNA: TGCGCCAGCAGCCCCTCTACGGGATTAGCCAAAAACATTCAGTACTTC.

This clonotype has ten or more counts. V and J are TRBV4-1 and TRBJ2-3; TRBD2 might be the D (5 bases). In germline, CDR1 is MGHRA, CDR2 YSYEKL. V lost 1 base and J lost 5, with 7 bases in between. CDR3 length: 13 amino acids. The CDR3 is CASSQVSGDTQYF. CDR3 bases: TGCGCCAGCAGCCAAGTCAGCGGAGATACGCAGTATTTT.